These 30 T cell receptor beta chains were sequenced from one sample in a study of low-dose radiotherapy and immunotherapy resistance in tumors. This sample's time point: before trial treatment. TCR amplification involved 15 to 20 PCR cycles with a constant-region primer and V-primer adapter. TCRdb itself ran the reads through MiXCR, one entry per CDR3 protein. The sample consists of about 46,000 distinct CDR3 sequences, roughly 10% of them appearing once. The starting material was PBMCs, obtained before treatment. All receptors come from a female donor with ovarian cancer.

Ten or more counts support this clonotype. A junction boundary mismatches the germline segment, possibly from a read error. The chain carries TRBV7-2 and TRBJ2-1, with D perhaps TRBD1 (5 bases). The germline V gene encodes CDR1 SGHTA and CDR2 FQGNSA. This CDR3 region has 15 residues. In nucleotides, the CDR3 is TGTGCCAGCACCTTAGGGGCAGGTGCTACCAATGAGCAGTTCTTC. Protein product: CASTLGAGATNEQFF.

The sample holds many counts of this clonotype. Here the CDR3 reads CASSYGPAGGNYGYTF. The DNA of the CDR3 is TGTGCCAGCAGCTACGGCCCAGCAGGGGGAAACTATGGCTACACCTTC. The V call is TRBV6-2 or TRBV6-3, the J call TRBJ1-2; 7 nucleotides align to TRBD1. CDR1 and CDR2 (germline): MNHEY, SVGEGT. The CDR3 is 16 residues long. The trim removed 6 bases at V and 2 bases at J, leaving 12 bases unmatched.

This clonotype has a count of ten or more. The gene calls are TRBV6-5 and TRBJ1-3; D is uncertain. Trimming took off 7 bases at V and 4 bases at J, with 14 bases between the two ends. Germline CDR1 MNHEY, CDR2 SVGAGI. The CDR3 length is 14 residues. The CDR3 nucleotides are TGTGCCAGCAAGCCAAGTCGGCGGGGAAACACCATATATTTT. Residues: CASKPSRRGNTIYF.

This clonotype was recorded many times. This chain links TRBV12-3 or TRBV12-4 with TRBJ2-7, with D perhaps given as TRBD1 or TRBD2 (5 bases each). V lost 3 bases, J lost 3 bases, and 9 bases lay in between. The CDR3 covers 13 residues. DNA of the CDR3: TGTGCCAGCAGTTTCGGGGACCACTACGAGCAGTACTTC. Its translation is CASSFGDHYEQYF.

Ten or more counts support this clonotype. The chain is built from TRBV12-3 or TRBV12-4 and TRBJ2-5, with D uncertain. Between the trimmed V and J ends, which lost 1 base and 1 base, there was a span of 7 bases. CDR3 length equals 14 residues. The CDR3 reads CASSLDTGQETQYF. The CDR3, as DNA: TGTGCCAGCAGTTTAGACACGGGCCAAGAGACCCAGTACTTC.

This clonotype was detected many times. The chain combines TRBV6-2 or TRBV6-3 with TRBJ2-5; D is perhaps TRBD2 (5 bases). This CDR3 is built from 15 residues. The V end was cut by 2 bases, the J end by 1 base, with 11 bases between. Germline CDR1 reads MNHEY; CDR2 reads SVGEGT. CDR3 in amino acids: CASSYPSLGQETQYF. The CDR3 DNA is TGTGCCAGCAGTTACCCCTCACTAGGCCAAGAGACCCAGTACTTC.

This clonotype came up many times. CDR3 loop: CASSFDSNQPQHF. The CDR3, as DNA: TGCGCCAGCAGCTTTGATAGCAATCAGCCCCAGCATTTT. The chain is built from TRBV5-1 and TRBJ1-5; no definite D call. CDR1 is SGHRS and CDR2 is YFSETQ in the germline V gene. The CDR3 is 13 residues long. Trimming stripped 2 bases from V and 0 bases from J, with 3 bases between.

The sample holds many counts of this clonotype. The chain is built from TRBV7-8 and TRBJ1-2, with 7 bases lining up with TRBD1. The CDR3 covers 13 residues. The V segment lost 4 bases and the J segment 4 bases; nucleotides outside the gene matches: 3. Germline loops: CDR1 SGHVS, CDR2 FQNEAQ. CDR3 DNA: TGTGCCAGCAGCTCCGGGACAGTCTATGGCTACACCTTC. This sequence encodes CASSSGTVYGYTF.

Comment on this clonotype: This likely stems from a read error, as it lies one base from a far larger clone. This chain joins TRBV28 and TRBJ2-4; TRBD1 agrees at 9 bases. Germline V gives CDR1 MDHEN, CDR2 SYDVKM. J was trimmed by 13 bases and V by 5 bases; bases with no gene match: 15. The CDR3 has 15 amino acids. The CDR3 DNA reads TGTGCCAGCAGTCCCGGGACAGGGAACCTCCATGAGCAGTACTTC. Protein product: CASSPGTGNLHEQYF.

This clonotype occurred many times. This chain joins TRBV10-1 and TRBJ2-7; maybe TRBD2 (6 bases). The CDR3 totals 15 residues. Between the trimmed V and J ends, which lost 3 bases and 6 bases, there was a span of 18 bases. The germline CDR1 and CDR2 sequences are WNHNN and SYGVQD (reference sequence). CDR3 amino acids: CASSESGTGAREQYF. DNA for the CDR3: TGCGCCAGCAGTGAATCCGGGACTGGGGCACGCGAGCAGTACTTC.

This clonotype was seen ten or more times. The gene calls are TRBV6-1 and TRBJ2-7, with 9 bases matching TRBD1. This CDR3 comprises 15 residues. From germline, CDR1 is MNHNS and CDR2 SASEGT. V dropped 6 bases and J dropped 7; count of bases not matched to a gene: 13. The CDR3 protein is CASRGYRDREGEQYF. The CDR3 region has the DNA TGTGCCAGCAGGGGATACCGGGACAGGGAAGGTGAGCAGTACTTC.

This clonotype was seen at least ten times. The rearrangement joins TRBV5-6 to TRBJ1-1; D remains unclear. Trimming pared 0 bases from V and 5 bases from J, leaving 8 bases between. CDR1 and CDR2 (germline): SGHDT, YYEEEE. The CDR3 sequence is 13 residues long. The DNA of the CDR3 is TGTGCCAGCAGCTTGGGAAGGAGGACTGAAGCTTTCTTT. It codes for CASSLGRRTEAFF.

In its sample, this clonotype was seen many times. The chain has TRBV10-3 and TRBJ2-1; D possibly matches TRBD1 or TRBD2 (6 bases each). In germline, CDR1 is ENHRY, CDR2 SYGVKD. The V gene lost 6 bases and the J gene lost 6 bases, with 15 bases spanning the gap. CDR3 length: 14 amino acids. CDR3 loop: CAIRGGLKSNEQFF. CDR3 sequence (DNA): TGTGCCATCAGGGGGGGCCTGAAAAGCAATGAGCAGTTCTTC.

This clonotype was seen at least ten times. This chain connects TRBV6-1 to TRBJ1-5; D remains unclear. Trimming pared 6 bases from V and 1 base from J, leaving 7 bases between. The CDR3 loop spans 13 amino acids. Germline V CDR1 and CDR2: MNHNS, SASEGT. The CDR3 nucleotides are TGTGCCAGCAGGCTCGAGAGCAATCAGCCCCAGCATTTT. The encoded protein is CASRLESNQPQHF.

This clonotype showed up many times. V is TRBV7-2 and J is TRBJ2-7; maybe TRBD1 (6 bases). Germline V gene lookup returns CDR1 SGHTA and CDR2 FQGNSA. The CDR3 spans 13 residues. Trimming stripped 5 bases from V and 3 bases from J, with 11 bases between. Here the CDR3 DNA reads TGTGCCAGCAGCGGGCAACAGGGCTACGAGCAGTACTTC. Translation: CASSGQQGYEQYF. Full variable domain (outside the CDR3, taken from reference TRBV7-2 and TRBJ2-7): GAGVSQSPSNKVTEKGKDVELRCDPISGHTALYWYRQSLGQGLEFLIYFQGNSAPDKSGLPSDRFSAERTGGSVSTLTIQRTQQEDSAVYLCASSGQQGYEQYFGPGTRLTVT.

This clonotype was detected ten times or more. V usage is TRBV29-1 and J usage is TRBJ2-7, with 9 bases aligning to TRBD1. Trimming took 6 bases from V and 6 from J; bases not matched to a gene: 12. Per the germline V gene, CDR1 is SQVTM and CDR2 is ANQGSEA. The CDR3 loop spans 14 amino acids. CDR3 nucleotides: TGCAGCGTCCTAGCCGGGACAGGGATGGGCGAGCAGTACTTC. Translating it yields CSVLAGTGMGEQYF.

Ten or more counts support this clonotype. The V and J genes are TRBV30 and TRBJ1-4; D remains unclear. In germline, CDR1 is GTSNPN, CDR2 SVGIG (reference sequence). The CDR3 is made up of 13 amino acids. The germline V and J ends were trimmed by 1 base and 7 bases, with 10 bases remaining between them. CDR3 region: CAWSGLRSEKLFF. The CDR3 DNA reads TGTGCCTGGAGTGGCCTTCGCTCTGAAAAACTGTTTTTT.

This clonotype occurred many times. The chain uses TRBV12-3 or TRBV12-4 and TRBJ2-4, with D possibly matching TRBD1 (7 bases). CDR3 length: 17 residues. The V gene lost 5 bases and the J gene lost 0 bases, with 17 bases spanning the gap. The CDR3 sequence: CASSIGGQGGAKNIQYF. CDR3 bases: TGTGCCAGCAGTATAGGGGGGCAGGGGGGAGCCAAAAACATTCAGTACTTC.

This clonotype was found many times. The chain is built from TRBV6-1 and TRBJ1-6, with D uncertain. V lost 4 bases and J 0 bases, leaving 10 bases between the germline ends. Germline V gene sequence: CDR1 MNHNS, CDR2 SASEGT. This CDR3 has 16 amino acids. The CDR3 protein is CASSGVPSSYNSPLHF. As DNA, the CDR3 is TGTGCCAGCAGTGGGGTGCCGAGCTCCTATAATTCACCCCTCCACTTT.

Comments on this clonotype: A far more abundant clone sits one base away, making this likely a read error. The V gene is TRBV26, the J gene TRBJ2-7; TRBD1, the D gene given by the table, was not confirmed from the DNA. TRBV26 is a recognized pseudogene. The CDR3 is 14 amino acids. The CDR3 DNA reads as TGTGCCAGCAGTGCGCCCCGGGGGACCTACGAGCAGTACTTC. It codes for CASSAPRGTYEQYF.

CDR3 nucleotide sequence: TGTGCCAGCAGTTCCGGGACATATCAAGAGACCCAGTACTTC. It encodes CASSSGTYQETQYF. The V gene is TRBV6-6, the J gene TRBJ2-5; weak D call: TRBD1 (6 bases). CDR1 and CDR2 (germline): MNHNY, SVGAGI (reference sequence). Trimming removed 4 bases at V and 2 bases at J, with 11 bases between. This CDR3 has 14 residues.

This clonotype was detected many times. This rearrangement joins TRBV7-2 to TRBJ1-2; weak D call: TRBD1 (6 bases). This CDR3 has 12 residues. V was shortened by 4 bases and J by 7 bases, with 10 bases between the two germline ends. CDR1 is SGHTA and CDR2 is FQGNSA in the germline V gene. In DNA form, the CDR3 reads TGTGCCAGCAGCTCCCAAGGGGGTGGCTACACCTTC. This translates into CASSSQGGGYTF.

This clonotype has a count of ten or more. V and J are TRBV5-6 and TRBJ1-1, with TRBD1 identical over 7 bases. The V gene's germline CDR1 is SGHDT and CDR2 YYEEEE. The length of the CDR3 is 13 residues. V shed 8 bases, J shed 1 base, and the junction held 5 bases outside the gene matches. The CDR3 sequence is CASDRDGNTEAFF. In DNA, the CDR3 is TGTGCCAGTGACAGGGACGGGAACACTGAAGCTTTCTTT. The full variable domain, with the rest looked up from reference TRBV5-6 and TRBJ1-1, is DAGVTQSPTHLIKTRGQQVTLRCSPKSGHDTVSWYQQALGQGPQFIFQYYEEEERQRGNFPDRFSGHQFPNYSSELNVNALLLGDSALYLCASDRDGNTEAFFGQGTRLTVV.

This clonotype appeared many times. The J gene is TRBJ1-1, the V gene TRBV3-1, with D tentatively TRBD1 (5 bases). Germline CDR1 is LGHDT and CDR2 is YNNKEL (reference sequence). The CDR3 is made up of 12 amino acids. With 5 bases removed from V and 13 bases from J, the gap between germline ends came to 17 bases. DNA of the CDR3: TGTGCCAGCAGCTCCCGGGGGGTAAAAGGTTTCTTT. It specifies CASSSRGVKGFF. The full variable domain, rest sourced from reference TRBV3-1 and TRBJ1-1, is DTAVSQTPKYLVTQMGNDKSIKCEQNLGHDTMYWYKQDSKKFLKIMFSYNNKELIINETVPNRFSPKSPDKAHLNLHINSLELGDSAVYFCASSSRGVKGFFGQGTRLTVV.

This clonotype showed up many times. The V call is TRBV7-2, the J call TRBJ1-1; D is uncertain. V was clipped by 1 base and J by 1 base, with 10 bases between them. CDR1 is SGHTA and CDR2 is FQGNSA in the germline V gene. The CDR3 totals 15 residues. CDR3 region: CASSLGGRANTEAFF. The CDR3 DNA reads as TGTGCCAGCAGCTTAGGTGGCAGAGCGAACACTGAAGCTTTCTTT.

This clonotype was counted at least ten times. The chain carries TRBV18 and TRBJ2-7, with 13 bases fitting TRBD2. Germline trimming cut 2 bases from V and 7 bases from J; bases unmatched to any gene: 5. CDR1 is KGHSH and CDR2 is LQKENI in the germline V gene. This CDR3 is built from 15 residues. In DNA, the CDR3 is TGTGCCAGCTCACCAGGACTAGCGGGAGTCCGTGAGCAGTACTTC. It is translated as CASSPGLAGVREQYF.

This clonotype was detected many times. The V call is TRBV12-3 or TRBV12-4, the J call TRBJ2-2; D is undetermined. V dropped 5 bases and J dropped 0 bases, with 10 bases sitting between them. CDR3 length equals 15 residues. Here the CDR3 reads CASSPHTSNTGELFF. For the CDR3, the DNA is TGTGCCAGCAGTCCACACACTTCGAACACCGGGGAGCTGTTTTTT.

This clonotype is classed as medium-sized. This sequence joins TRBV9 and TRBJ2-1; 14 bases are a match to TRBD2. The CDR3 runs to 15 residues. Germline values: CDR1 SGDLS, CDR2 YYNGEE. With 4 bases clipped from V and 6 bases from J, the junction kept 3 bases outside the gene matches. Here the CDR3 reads CASSQTSGGANEQFF. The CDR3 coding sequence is TGTGCCAGCAGCCAGACTAGCGGGGGGGCCAATGAGCAGTTCTTC.

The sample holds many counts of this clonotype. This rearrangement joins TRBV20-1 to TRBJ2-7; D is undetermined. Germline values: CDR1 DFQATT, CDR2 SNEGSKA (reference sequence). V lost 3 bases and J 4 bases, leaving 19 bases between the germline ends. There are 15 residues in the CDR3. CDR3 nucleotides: TGCAGTGCTAGTCTGTTAGGCCGATCGGAATACGAGCAGTACTTC. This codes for CSASLLGRSEYEQYF.

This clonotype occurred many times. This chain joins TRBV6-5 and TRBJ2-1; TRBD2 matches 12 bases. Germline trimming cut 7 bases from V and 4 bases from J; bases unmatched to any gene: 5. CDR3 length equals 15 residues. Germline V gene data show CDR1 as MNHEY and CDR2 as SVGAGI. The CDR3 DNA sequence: TGTGCCAGCAATGAACTAGCGGGGGGATACAATGAGCAGTTCTTC. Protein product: CASNELAGGYNEQFF.